A single sample is the source of the 18 T cell receptor beta chains below, sequenced in a study of T cells in Graves' hyperthyroidism and ophthalmopathy (dated by TCRdb to about 2019). Libraries came from multiplex PCR. These reads were obtained on an Illumina HiSeq 2000. The TCR beta CDR3 regions were amplified from the RNA transcripts. For the first round of RT-PCR on the TCR CDR3, the HTBI primer set was used together with the Qiagen OneStep RT-PCR kit. TCRdb trimmed public reads at Q25 via fastp, called clones via MiXCR and kept in-frame beta chains. Rows are combined by CDR3 protein, so each entry shows the most common genes and DNA. In all, the sample holds some 460,000 distinct CDR3 sequences, and less than 20% of those were seen once. The ten largest clones capture just under 8% of the sample. Sequencing was done on a sample of blood. The receptor source for this set is a woman aged 18-30 years with Graves' hyperthyroidism.

This chain joins TRBV6-1 and TRBJ1-1; D is perhaps TRBD1 (5 bases). V lost 4 bases to trimming and J lost 6 bases, with 12 bases between them. The germline gives CDR1 MNHNS, CDR2 SASEGT. The CDR3 totals 13 residues. CDR3 nucleotide sequence: TGTGCCAGCAGTGCTGCCCGAGGGGCTGAAGCTTTCTTT. Translating gives CASSAARGAEAFF.

This clonotype was seen many times. The J gene is TRBJ2-2, the V gene TRBV27; D is unresolved. V dropped 3 bases and J dropped 1 base, with 6 bases sitting between them. Germline V CDR1 and CDR2: MNHEY, SMNVEV (reference sequence). The CDR3 has 14 amino acids. CDR3 nucleotides: TGTGCCAGCAGTTTCGGTGTGAACACCGGGGAGCTGTTTTTT. Translating it yields CASSFGVNTGELFF.

This clonotype was detected only a few times. V and J are TRBV5-1 and TRBJ1-6; 7 nucleotides match TRBD1. The CDR3 is made up of 15 amino acids. Per the germline V gene, CDR1 is SGHRS and CDR2 is YFSETQ. With 4 bases clipped from V and 4 bases from J, the junction kept 5 bases outside the gene matches. CDR3 amino acids: CASSLGTVYNSPLHF. The CDR3 region has the DNA TGCGCCAGCAGCCTAGGGACAGTATATAATTCACCCCTCCACTTT.

The chain recombines TRBV10-3 with TRBJ2-7; the D is unclear. The CDR3 length is 13 residues. V gave up 0 bases and J gave up 2 bases, with 5 bases separating them. Looked up from germline, CDR1 is ENHRY and CDR2 is SYGVKD. This CDR3 is CAISESAPYEQYF. The CDR3 region has the DNA TGTGCCATCAGTGAGTCGGCGCCCTACGAGCAGTACTTC.

The genes are TRBV7-8 and TRBJ2-1, with 14 bases that match TRBD2. The CDR3 length is 17 residues. Trimming took 2 bases from V and 7 from J; bases not matched to a gene: 7. Germline CDR1 is SGHVS and CDR2 is FQNEAQ. The chain's CDR3 is CASSLTPGLAGVNEQFF. The CDR3 DNA is TGTGCCAGCAGCTTAACTCCGGGACTAGCGGGAGTGAATGAGCAGTTCTTC.

This clonotype was counted at least ten times. The chain joins TRBV12-3 or TRBV12-4 to TRBJ1-3; D call uncertain. The V end was cut by 6 bases, the J end by 4 bases, with 19 bases between. The CDR3 consists of 16 residues. CDR3 sequence reads: CASSPLVALGGNTIYF. In nucleotides, the CDR3 is TGTGCCAGCAGCCCTTTGGTGGCCCTCGGAGGAAACACCATATATTTT.

In DNA, the CDR3 is TGCAGTGCCAGGGCCGGGATGGGCTCTGGGGCCAACGTCCTGACTTTC. Protein: CSARAGMGSGANVLTF. This chain joins TRBV20-1 and TRBJ2-6; D assignment may be TRBD1 or TRBD2 (5 bases each). Germline V gives CDR1 DFQATT, CDR2 SNEGSKA (reference sequence). The V end was cut by 6 bases, the J end by 0 bases, with 15 bases between. The CDR3 length is 16 residues.

The rearrangement uses TRBV18 and TRBJ2-2, with D perhaps being TRBD1 or TRBD2 (5 bases each). The CDR3 spans 16 residues. The germline gives CDR1 KGHSH, CDR2 LQKENI. V dropped 0 bases and J dropped 0 bases, with 8 bases sitting between them. CDR3 in DNA: TGTGCCAGCTCACCACCGTTGGGGGCGAACACCGGGGAGCTGTTTTTT. The encoded protein is CASSPPLGANTGELFF.

On this clonotype itself: The junction departs from germline at one end; a sequencing error may be responsible. The V call is TRBV6-9, the J call TRBJ2-4; 7 bases agree with TRBD2. CDR3 length equals 17 residues. From germline, CDR1 is MNHGY and CDR2 SVAAGI. The chain's CDR3 is CASSYGLAELAKSIQYF. DNA of the CDR3: TGTGCCAGCAGTTACGGCCTAGCGGAGCTAGCCAAAAGCATTCAGTACTTC.

This clonotype was recorded at least ten times. The CDR3 bases are TGCGCCAGCAGCGGTTGGGACAACTCCTACGAGCAGTACTTC. Translating gives CASSGWDNSYEQYF. V usage is TRBV5-1 and J usage is TRBJ2-7; tentatively, D is TRBD1 (6 bases). V lost 4 bases, J lost 0 bases, and 11 bases lay in between. Germline V gene sequence: CDR1 SGHRS, CDR2 YFSETQ. This CDR3 region has 14 residues.

The chain joins TRBV27 to TRBJ2-7; D remains ambiguous. The CDR3 runs to 15 residues. Per germline, CDR1 MNHEY and CDR2 SMNVEV (reference sequence). V shed 3 bases and J shed 3 bases, with 15 bases lying between them. CDR3: CASSLGMGPGYEQYF. CDR3 DNA: TGTGCCAGCAGTTTGGGTATGGGTCCTGGCTACGAGCAGTACTTC.

This clonotype was found many times. The gene calls are TRBV2 and TRBJ2-5; 8 positions agree with TRBD1. The CDR3 is 15 amino acids. Germline V gene data show CDR1 as SNHLY and CDR2 as FYNNEI. V dropped 0 bases and J dropped 4; count of bases not matched to a gene: 4. DNA for the CDR3: TGTGCCAGCAGTGAAGCCCTGACAGGGGCAGAGACCCAGTACTTC. Its protein product is CASSEALTGAETQYF.

This clonotype was detected many times. The V and J genes are TRBV28 and TRBJ2-1; the D gene is possibly TRBD1 (5 bases). Trimming removed 2 bases from V and 6 bases from J, with 11 bases in between. From germline, CDR1 is MDHEN and CDR2 SYDVKM. The length of the CDR3 is 14 residues. CDR3 DNA sequence: TGTGCCAGCAGTTTACCCCAGGGCGGCAATGAGCAGTTCTTC. Amino acid sequence: CASSLPQGGNEQFF.

This clonotype was detected many times. The chain has TRBV11-3 and TRBJ1-2, with D possibly matching TRBD1 (5 bases). Germline V gene data show CDR1 as SGHNT and CDR2 as YENEEA. V was shortened by 5 bases and J by 4 bases, with 17 bases between the two germline ends. The CDR3 has 15 residues. The CDR3 DNA is TGTGCCAGCAGCCCCCGGGGGGATGGGGCCTATGGCTACACCTTC. It yields the protein CASSPRGDGAYGYTF.

This clonotype was observed at least ten times. The V gene is TRBV28, the J gene TRBJ1-4, with D possibly being TRBD1 (5 bases). The CDR3 is 18 residues long. Trimming cost V 3 bases and J 0 bases, with 17 bases left between them. Germline V gene sequence: CDR1 MDHEN, CDR2 SYDVKM. In DNA form, the CDR3 reads TGTGCCAGCAGTTTCCCGGTTCGGGGGATTGCAACTAATGAAAAACTGTTTTTT. Translation gives CASSFPVRGIATNEKLFF.

In this sample, this clonotype turned up many times. The chain has TRBV6-1 and TRBJ2-2; the match to TRBD1 covers 8 bases. CDR1 MNHNS and CDR2 SASEGT come from the germline V gene. This CDR3 is 15 amino acids long. V gave up 6 bases and J gave up 1 base; unmatched junction bases: 4. The CDR3 reads CASSDRGENTGELFF. The CDR3 bases are TGTGCCAGCAGCGACAGGGGAGAGAACACCGGGGAGCTGTTTTTT.

This clonotype appeared many times. V and J are TRBV7-3 and TRBJ2-1, with 9 nucleotides matching TRBD1. Losses at the gene ends were 1 base for V and 5 bases for J; bases not matched to a gene: 3. The length of the CDR3 is 15 residues. Germline CDR1 SGHTA, CDR2 FQGTGA. In DNA form, the CDR3 reads TGTGCCAGCAGCTTAAGGGGACAGGGAAACAATGAGCAGTTCTTC. It translates to CASSLRGQGNNEQFF. The complete variable domain, with remaining parts taken from reference TRBV7-3 and TRBJ2-1, reads GAGVSQTPSNKVTEKGKYVELRCDPISGHTALYWYRQSLGQGPEFLIYFQGTGAADDSGLPNDRFFAVRPEGSVSTLKIQRTERGDSAVYLCASSLRGQGNNEQFFGPGTRLTVL.

This clonotype has ten or more counts. CDR3 sequence (DNA): TGTGCCAGCAGTTTTTGGTACAGGGACGGAAGAGAGCGGGGAATTTACAATGAGCAGTTCTTC. Translating it yields CASSFWYRDGRERGIYNEQFF. The V and J genes are TRBV28 and TRBJ2-1; the D gene is possibly TRBD2 (7 bases). The CDR3 totals 21 residues. The germline V and J ends were trimmed by 3 bases and 4 bases, with 31 bases remaining between them. Per the germline V gene, CDR1 is MDHEN and CDR2 is SYDVKM.